A selection of T cell receptor beta chains follows, all from one sample in a study of Ad26.COV2.S vaccination and SARS-CoV-2 variants. Using immunoSEQ multiplex PCR, the repertoire was profiled, and TCRdb retains in-frame clones only, with some absent. The sample lists 440,000 or so clones, roughly 87% occurring once. Specimen: peripheral blood, collected in a trial of Ad26.COV2.S vaccine versus placebo. These receptors were taken from a person between 18 and 59 years old who received the Ad26.COV2.S COVID-19 vaccine or a placebo. CDR3s include the opening cysteine and the closing phenylalanine or tryptophan. The order of the fields is D gene, clone size, V gene, J gene, CDR3 protein, CDR3 DNA. A D gene is named only where the DNA matches it firmly. Size is omitted from some rows. Given values are once, few, many or a class for expanded clones.

>TRBD2|.|TRBV28|TRBJ2-3
CASRALAGSSTDTQYF
TGTGCCAGCAGGGCACTAGCGGGAAGTAGCACAGATACGCAGTATTTT
>.|.|TRBV10-3|TRBJ2-3
CAISVSTPDTQYF
TGTGCCATCAGTGTCAGCACCCCAGATACGCAGTATTTT
>.|.|TRBV7-2|TRBJ2-3
CASSLGREYVADTQYF
TGTGCCAGCAGCTTAGGTCGGGAGTATGTTGCAGATACGCAGTATTTT
>.|.|TRBV7-9|TRBJ2-7
CASSPIGLYF
TGTGCCAGCAGCCCAATCGGATTATACTTC
>.|.|TRBV19|TRBJ2-3
CASSIGPGMADTQYF
TGTGCCAGTAGTATAGGCCCGGGGATGGCAGATACGCAGTATTTT
>.|.|TRBV2|TRBJ2-1
CASRSGSSSNEQFF
TGTGCCAGCAGATCAGGGTCTTCATCGAATGAGCAGTTCTTC
>TRBD1|once|TRBV3-1/TRBV3-2|TRBJ2-7
CASSRRQGAYEQYF
TGTGCCAGCAGCCGACGACAGGGAGCTTACGAGCAGTACTTC
>.|.|TRBV30|TRBJ1-6
CAWSAPGRTPLHF
TGTGCCTGGAGTGCTCCGGGGCGGACACCCCTCCACTTT
>.|.|TRBV18|TRBJ2-7
CASSPGTHLGYEQYF
TGTGCCAGCTCACCGGGGACTCACCTGGGCTACGAGCAGTACTTC
>TRBD1|.|TRBV4-3|TRBJ1-4
CASSQDLDRGSEKLFF
TGCGCCAGCAGCCAAGACTTGGACAGGGGGTCTGAAAAACTGTTTTTT
>.|.|TRBV7-8|TRBJ1-2
CASSSLRGRAVDGYTF
TGTGCCAGCAGCTCCCTCCGTGGTAGGGCAGTTGATGGCTACACCTTC
>TRBD1|.|TRBV5-1|TRBJ1-6
CASSGNRGGDSPLHF
TGCGCCAGCAGCGGAAACAGGGGAGGGGATTCACCCCTCCACTTT
>.|.|TRBV3-1/TRBV3-2|TRBJ2-7
CASSQASYNYEQYF
TGTGCCAGCAGCCAGGCCTCATACAACTACGAGCAGTACTTC
>.|.|TRBV6-1|TRBJ2-2
CASSEGPGELFF
TGTGCCAGCAGTGAAGGGCCCGGGGAGCTGTTTTTT
>.|.|TRBV13|TRBJ2-3
CASSLVGGRLGGLNTDTQYF
TGTGCCAGCAGCTTAGTGGGGGGCCGACTTGGAGGGCTGAACACAGATACGCAGTATTTT
>.|.|TRBV6-2/TRBV6-3|TRBJ2-1
CASSWAGEGNEQFF
TGTGCCAGCAGTTGGGCAGGGGAAGGCAATGAGCAGTTCTTC
>.|.|TRBV9|TRBJ2-7
CASSEGLAYEQYF
TGTGCCAGCAGTGAAGGTCTAGCGTACGAGCAGTACTTC
>.|.|TRBV28|TRBJ2-3
CASSRDGSTDTQYF
TGTGCCAGCAGTAGGGACGGTAGCACAGATACGCAGTATTTT
>TRBD1|.|TRBV19|TRBJ1-2
CASNPGQGANLYYGYTF
TGTGCCAGTAATCCGGGACAGGGGGCGAATCTTTACTATGGCTACACCTTC
>TRBD1|.|TRBV7-9|TRBJ2-7
CASSLWTGSSYEQYF
TGTGCCAGCAGCTTATGGACAGGGAGCTCCTACGAGCAGTACTTC
>.|.|TRBV10-3|TRBJ2-7
CATTKETAYEQYF
TGTGCCACCACCAAGGAGACAGCCTACGAGCAGTACTTC
>.|.|TRBV24-1|TRBJ2-3
CATRRSDHTDTQYF
TGTGCCACCCGACGTTCGGACCACACAGATACGCAGTATTTT
>.|.|TRBV19|TRBJ1-3
CASSIRQVRLSGNTIYF
TGTGCCAGTAGTATTCGGCAGGTAAGACTTAGTGGAAACACCATATATTTT
>.|.|TRBV7-2|TRBJ2-7
CASLLQGSGFYEQYF
TGTGCCAGCCTTCTGCAGGGGTCTGGGTTTTACGAGCAGTACTTC
>.|.|TRBV27|TRBJ1-5
CASSRGDPSQPQHF
TGTGCCAGCAGTCGAGGTGATCCCAGTCAGCCCCAGCATTTT
>TRBD1|few|TRBV19|TRBJ1-2
CASSTLQGAGGYTF
TGTGCCAGTAGTACGCTACAGGGGGCCGGGGGCTACACCTTC
>.|.|TRBV28|TRBJ1-5
CASSLWGESNQPQHF
TGTGCCAGCAGTTTATGGGGAGAAAGCAATCAGCCCCAGCATTTT
>.|.|TRBV19|TRBJ2-2
CASRSWGTNTGELFF
TGTGCCAGTAGGTCGTGGGGGACGAACACCGGGGAGCTGTTTTTT